The 21 T cell receptor beta chains below all came from one sample that was sequenced in a study of tumor-infiltrating lymphocytes in localized non-small cell lung cancer. The data were produced by immunoSEQ multiplex PCR, yet TCRdb's version contains in-frame clones alone and is incomplete. The data contain about 15,000 clones, roughly 80% of them singletons. Sequencing was performed on lung tumor tissue. Receptors were obtained from a human donor with non-small cell lung cancer.

This chain connects TRBV10-1 to TRBJ1-1; D gene uncertain. CDR3 size: 14 residues. V shed 3 bases and J shed 0 bases, with 8 bases lying between them. The germline V gene encodes CDR1 WNHNN and CDR2 SYGVQD (reference sequence). This chain's CDR3 is CASSEEGMNTEAFF. CDR3 in DNA: TGCGCCAGCAGTGAAGAGGGAATGAACACTGAAGCTTTCTTT.

This clone was seen more than once but under ten times. V is TRBV30 and J is TRBJ2-2; D is undetermined. Trimming took 1 base from V and 9 from J, leaving 9 bases between them. Germline V gives CDR1 GTSNPN, CDR2 SVGIG (reference sequence). The CDR3 totals 12 residues. The CDR3 bases are TGTGCCTGGAGTGACCAGGTCTGGGAGCTGTTTTTT. It is translated as CAWSDQVWELFF.

The J gene is TRBJ1-2, the V gene TRBV7-6; D is unresolved. CDR1 is SGHVS, CDR2 FNYEAQ, per germline. Trimming stripped 2 bases from V and 7 bases from J, with 11 bases between. The length of the CDR3 is 13 residues. CDR3 DNA: TGTGCCAGCAGCTTATCCGCATCGGGTGGCTACACCTTC. Amino acids: CASSLSASGGYTF.

This chain joins TRBV27 and TRBJ1-1; TRBD1 matches at 10 bases. V gave up 5 bases and J gave up 0 bases; unmatched junction bases: 6. The CDR3 loop spans 16 amino acids. In germline, CDR1 is MNHEY, CDR2 SMNVEV (reference sequence). CDR3 DNA sequence: TGTGCCAGCAGTAGGTGGACAGGGGGAATGAACACTGAAGCTTTCTTT. Translating gives CASSRWTGGMNTEAFF.

The chain has TRBV19 and TRBJ1-2, with TRBD1 identical over 11 bases. V was pared by 5 bases and J by 6 bases, with 5 bases of the junction left unmatched. Germline V lookup: CDR1 LNHDA, CDR2 SQIVND (reference sequence). The CDR3 runs to 14 residues. CDR3 nucleotide sequence: TGTGCCAGTAGTCTCGGACAGGGGGCGGATGGCTACACCTTC. It codes for CASSLGQGADGYTF.

The genes are TRBV27 and TRBJ1-4; D may be TRBD1 (5 bases). The CDR3 length is 16 residues. Germline-derived CDR1 and CDR2 are MNHEY and SMNVEV (reference sequence). The V end was cut by 0 bases, the J end by 3 bases, with 11 bases between. As DNA, the CDR3 is TGTGCCAGCAGTTTATCCTATCTGGGGGCTAATGAAAAACTGTTTTTT. It yields the protein CASSLSYLGANEKLFF. Using reference TRBV27 and TRBJ1-4 for the parts outside the CDR3, the full variable domain is EAQVTQNPRYLITVTGKKLTVTCSQNMNHEYMSWYRQDPGLGLRQIYYSMNVEVTDKGDVPEGYKVSRKEKRNFPLILESPSPNQTSLYFCASSLSYLGANEKLFFGSGTQLSVL.

The V gene is TRBV30, the J gene TRBJ1-5; TRBD1 matches at 8 bases. Germline CDR1 and CDR2: GTSNPN and SVGIG (reference sequence). The CDR3 sequence is 13 residues long. Trimming took 5 bases from V and 1 from J; bases not matched to a gene: 1. The CDR3 coding sequence is TGTGCCTGGGGGGACAGGAGCAATCAGCCCCAGCATTTT. It translates to CAWGDRSNQPQHF.

The chain carries TRBV9 and TRBJ1-2; no clear D gene. V dropped 0 bases and J dropped 4 bases, with 13 bases sitting between them. Germline V gene data show CDR1 as SGDLS and CDR2 as YYNGEE. The CDR3 loop spans 15 amino acids. DNA of the CDR3: TGTGCCAGCAGCGTAGCGGCCAGCTCCTTCTATGGCTACACCTTC. It translates to CASSVAASSFYGYTF. Variable domain in full (rest from reference TRBV9 and TRBJ1-2): DSGVTQTPKHLITATGQRVTLRCSPRSGDLSVYWYQQSLDQGLQFLIQYYNGEERAKGNILERFSAQQFPDLHSELNLSSLELGDSALYFCASSVAASSFYGYTFGSGTRLTVV.

The chain links TRBV5-1 to TRBJ1-2, with D hard to call. The V end lost 2 bases, the J end lost 5 bases, and 7 bases lay between the germline ends. This CDR3 comprises 12 residues. Looked up from germline, CDR1 is SGHRS and CDR2 is YFSETQ. The CDR3 loop reads CASSLNSYGYTF. DNA for the CDR3: TGCGCCAGCAGCTTAAACTCTTATGGCTACACCTTC. Based on the CDR3 plus reference TRBV5-1 and TRBJ1-2, the full variable domain is KAGVTQTPRYLIKTRGQQVTLSCSPISGHRSVSWYQQTPGQGLQFLFEYFSETQRNKGNFPGRFSGRQFSNSRSEMNVSTLELGDSALYLCASSLNSYGYTFGSGTRLTVV.

The chain combines TRBV5-1 with TRBJ1-1; D unresolved. Germline loops: CDR1 SGHRS, CDR2 YFSETQ. V lost 0 bases and J lost 1, with 7 bases in between. The CDR3 is 14 amino acids. This CDR3 is CASSLGGGNTEAFF. The CDR3, as DNA: TGCGCCAGCAGCTTGGGTGGTGGGAACACTGAAGCTTTCTTT. Based on the CDR3 plus reference TRBV5-1 and TRBJ1-1, the full variable domain is KAGVTQTPRYLIKTRGQQVTLSCSPISGHRSVSWYQQTPGQGLQFLFEYFSETQRNKGNFPGRFSGRQFSNSRSEMNVSTLELGDSALYLCASSLGGGNTEAFFGQGTRLTVV.

The chain is built from TRBV5-1 and TRBJ2-1, with 8 bases matching TRBD1. CDR1 is SGHRS, CDR2 YFSETQ, per germline. Trimming removed 4 bases from V and 8 bases from J; junction bases left unmatched: 5. CDR3 length equals 13 residues. The CDR3 region is CASSEGQGDEQFF. In DNA form, the CDR3 reads TGCGCCAGCAGCGAAGGACAGGGCGATGAGCAGTTCTTC.

The rearrangement uses TRBV28 and TRBJ2-5, with 8 bases matching TRBD2. The CDR3 runs to 15 residues. Germline assignment: CDR1 MDHEN and CDR2 SYDVKM. V trimming: 2 bases; J trimming: 4 bases; junction bases outside the gene matches: 6. Here the CDR3 DNA reads TGTGCCAGCAGTTTAAGCGGGGGAATGCGAGAGACCCAGTACTTC. Translation gives CASSLSGGMRETQYF.

This CDR3 is CAISNGGSGDNEQFF. In nucleotides, the CDR3 is TGTGCCATCAGTAATGGGGGGAGTGGGGACAATGAGCAGTTCTTC. V usage is TRBV10-3 and J usage is TRBJ2-1; TRBD2 might be the D (6 bases). The V end lost 5 bases, the J end lost 5 bases, and 16 bases lay between the germline ends. The germline V gene encodes CDR1 ENHRY and CDR2 SYGVKD. The CDR3 is 15 residues long.

This chain connects TRBV28 to TRBJ2-7; TRBD1 matches at 8 bases. CDR1 is MDHEN, CDR2 SYDVKM, per germline. V shed 3 bases and J 3 bases; nucleotides not matched to a gene: 4. CDR3 length: 14 amino acids. CDR3 in amino acids: CASSFGTGFYEQYF. In DNA, the CDR3 is TGTGCCAGCAGTTTTGGGACAGGCTTCTACGAGCAGTACTTC.

This chain links TRBV30 with TRBJ2-7; the D call may be TRBD1 or TRBD2 (5 bases each). The CDR3 totals 16 residues. Germline assignment: CDR1 GTSNPN and CDR2 SVGIG (reference sequence). Trimming stripped 0 bases from V and 2 bases from J, with 17 bases between. CDR3 residues: CAWSVLRGAIAYEQYF. Written as DNA, the CDR3 is TGTGCCTGGAGTGTTTTGAGAGGGGCTATAGCCTACGAGCAGTACTTC.

The rearrangement joins TRBV7-9 to TRBJ1-2; a possible D gene is TRBD1 (6 bases). Trimming left V 1 base short and J 8 bases short, with 20 bases between. CDR3 length: 16 residues. Looked up from germline, CDR1 is SEHNR and CDR2 is FQNEAQ (reference sequence). The CDR3 spells CASSLVQLRGERGYTF. CDR3 DNA sequence: TGTGCCAGCAGCTTAGTGCAGTTGAGGGGGGAACGAGGCTACACCTTC.

The chain recombines TRBV13 with TRBJ2-1, with 7 positions matching TRBD2. Looked up from germline, CDR1 is PRHDT and CDR2 is FYEKMQ (reference sequence). Trimming at V came to 2 bases and at J to 11 bases, leaving 3 bases not matched to a gene. The length of the CDR3 is 12 residues. The CDR3 nucleotides are TGTGCCAGCAGCTTACTCGGGACTAAGCAGTTCTTC. It yields the protein CASSLLGTKQFF.

The chain carries TRBV6-6 and TRBJ2-5; D gene unclear. Germline V gene lookup returns CDR1 MNHNY and CDR2 SVGAGI (reference sequence). The V and J ends lost 3 bases and 10 bases respectively, with 9 bases between them. The CDR3 has 11 residues. CDR3 protein: CASSYVTVQYF. The CDR3 region has the DNA TGTGCCAGCAGTTATGTAACCGTCCAGTACTTC.

The gene calls are TRBV6-1 and TRBJ1-6; D ambiguous. V lost 5 bases and J 10 bases, leaving 12 bases between the germline ends. The CDR3 has 13 residues. Germline CDR1 and CDR2: MNHNS and SASEGT. CDR3 amino acids: CASSPTLGSPLHF. The CDR3, as DNA: TGTGCCAGCAGTCCTACCCTCGGCTCACCCCTCCACTTT.

This chain connects TRBV19 to TRBJ1-4; D call uncertain. CDR3 length: 13 amino acids. Trimming pared 11 bases from V and 0 bases from J, leaving 10 bases between. CDR1 and CDR2 from the germline V gene are LNHDA and SQIVND (reference sequence). CDR3 loop: CASRTATNEKLFF. CDR3 DNA: TGTGCCTCCAGGACGGCAACTAATGAAAAACTGTTTTTT.

The chain employs TRBV27 and TRBJ1-5, with 8 nucleotides matching TRBD1. This CDR3 comprises 14 residues. V was pared by 5 bases and J by 6 bases, with 6 bases of the junction left unmatched. Germline lookup yields CDR1 MNHEY and CDR2 SMNVEV (reference sequence). CDR3 in amino acids: CASSPGQGGQPQHF. CDR3 coding DNA: TGTGCCAGCAGTCCCGGACAGGGTGGTCAGCCCCAGCATTTT.